The next 8 T cell receptor beta chains were all read from a single sample in a study of cytomegalovirus exposure and HLA in healthy donors. PCR amplification relied on 60 Vbeta primers (plus 13 Jbeta primers). The table came from immunoSEQ multiplex PCR; TCRdb's copy has only in-frame clones and leaves some out. This table holds approximately 90,000 clones, approximately 76% found once. Material: PBMCs. Receptors originate from a male donor in good health and CMV-seronegative.

CDR3 protein: CASSLGAQGRQYNEQFF. As DNA, the CDR3 is TGCGCCAGCAGCCTGGGAGCCCAGGGGCGGCAGTACAATGAGCAGTTCTTC. V and J are TRBV5-1 and TRBJ2-1; TRBD1 might be the D (6 bases). The V end lost 4 bases, the J end lost 4 bases, and 21 bases lay between the germline ends. The length of the CDR3 is 17 residues. The V gene's germline CDR1 is SGHRS and CDR2 YFSETQ.

The chain links TRBV15 to TRBJ1-2; D not resolved. The V gene's germline CDR1 is LNHNV and CDR2 YYDKDF (reference sequence). The CDR3 runs to 15 residues. The ends were cut back, 0 bases at V and 4 bases at J, with 12 bases in the middle. The CDR3 nucleotides are TGTGCCACCAGCAGAGAAGAACAGTCCCCCTATGGCTACACCTTC. It translates to CATSREEQSPYGYTF.

The V and J genes are TRBV7-2 and TRBJ1-3; D call uncertain. CDR3 size: 16 residues. Looked up from germline, CDR1 is SGHTA and CDR2 is FQGNSA. The V and J ends lost 4 bases and 0 bases respectively, with 13 bases between them. The CDR3 nucleotides read TGTGCCAGCAGCTCCCAGGTTCTACGCTCTGGAAACACCATATATTTT. Amino acid sequence: CASSSQVLRSGNTIYF.

The chain uses TRBV30 and TRBJ2-3; a weak D match, TRBD2 (6 bases). The CDR3 totals 14 residues. With 3 bases removed from V and 1 base from J, the gap between germline ends came to 11 bases. Germline V gene data show CDR1 as GTSNPN and CDR2 as SVGIG (reference sequence). CDR3 residues: CAWREGLGTDTQYF. CDR3 DNA: TGTGCCTGGAGGGAGGGTTTGGGCACAGATACGCAGTATTTT.

The V gene is TRBV5-1, the J gene TRBJ2-1; 13 bases match TRBD2. V gave up 4 bases and J gave up 10 bases; unmatched junction bases: 8. This CDR3 is built from 15 residues. The germline V gene has CDR1 SGHRS and CDR2 YFSETQ. DNA for the CDR3: TGCGCCAGCAGCGTTGGACTAGCGGGAGATGGGGAGCAGTTCTTC. It encodes CASSVGLAGDGEQFF.

The rearrangement uses TRBV27 and TRBJ1-6; 9 bases match TRBD1. Trimming cost V 6 bases and J 7 bases; bases outside gene matches: 4. This CDR3 contains 14 residues. CDR1 is MNHEY, CDR2 SMNVEV, per germline (reference sequence). The CDR3 loop reads CASSPQGANSPLHF. The CDR3 nucleotides are TGTGCCAGCAGCCCACAGGGGGCCAATTCACCCCTCCACTTT.

The gene calls are TRBV27 and TRBJ2-3; D possibly corresponds to TRBD1 (6 bases). V lost 4 bases to trimming and J lost 7 bases, with 9 bases between them. The CDR3 extends over 12 amino acids. Germline-derived CDR1 and CDR2 are MNHEY and SMNVEV (reference sequence). The CDR3 coding sequence is TGTGCCAGCAGTTCCCAGGGGAATACGCAGTATTTT. It is translated as CASSSQGNTQYF.

This clone showed up just once. This chain connects TRBV5-1 to TRBJ2-2, with TRBD2 as a possible D gene (6 bases). CDR3 length: 16 residues. Trimming took off 4 bases at V and 1 base at J, with 14 bases between the two ends. CDR1 SGHRS and CDR2 YFSETQ come from the germline V gene. The CDR3 DNA reads TGCGCCAGCAGCGATCGGGTTAGCGGGAACACCGGGGAGCTGTTTTTT. Amino acids: CASSDRVSGNTGELFF.